Described below is a single T cell receptor (beta chain) sequence and its context. Its antigen is unidentified. Authors' analysis steps: ImmunoSEQ output held junction-only sequences without quality scores, so filtering differed. Profiling relied on immunoSEQ multiplex PCR, and the TCRdb table lists in-frame clones only, not all of them. That table furnishes V, J and clone size, whereas the DNA furnished D and trimming. The data hold hundreds of thousands of clones, with about 96% observed a single time. CDR3 length: 15 residues. Trimming removed 4 bases from V and 8 bases from J; junction bases left unmatched: 13. The germline V gene encodes CDR1 SQVTM and CDR2 ANQGSEA. These data come from a study of shared clonotypes between healthy human individuals. Study findings and constraints: Among several donors, roughly 5% of naive CD4 clonotypes were found in common.

The naive CD8 population came from CD45RO-negative cells selected for CCR7, without terminally differentiated effector memory CD45RA+ cells. The specimen sequenced was naive CD8+ T cells sorted from blood. The chain employs TRBV29-1 and TRBJ2-1; 8 nucleotides line up with TRBD2. This clonotype was obtained from a man aged 30-40 years in good health. In DNA, the CDR3 is TGCAGCGTTGTCCCTTTAACCGGGACTAGTCATGAGCAGTTCTTC. Its translation is CSVVPLTGTSHEQFF.